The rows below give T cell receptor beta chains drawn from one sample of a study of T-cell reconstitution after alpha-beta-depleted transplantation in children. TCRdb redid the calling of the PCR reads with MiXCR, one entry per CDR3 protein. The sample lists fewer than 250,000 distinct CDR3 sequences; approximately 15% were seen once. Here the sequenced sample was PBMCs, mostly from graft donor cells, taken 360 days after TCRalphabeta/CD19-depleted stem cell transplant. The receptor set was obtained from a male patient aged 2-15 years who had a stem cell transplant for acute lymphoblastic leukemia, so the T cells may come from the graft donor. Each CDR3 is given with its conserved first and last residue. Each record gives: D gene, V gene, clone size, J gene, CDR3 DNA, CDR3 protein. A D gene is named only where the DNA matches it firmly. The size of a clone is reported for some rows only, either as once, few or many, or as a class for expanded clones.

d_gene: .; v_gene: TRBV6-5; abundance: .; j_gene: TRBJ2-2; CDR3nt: TGTGCCAGCAGTTGGGGGATTCGAGACACCGGGGAGCTGTTTTTT; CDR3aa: CASSWGIRDTGELFF
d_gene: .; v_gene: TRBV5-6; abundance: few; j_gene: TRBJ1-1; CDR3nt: TGTGCCAGCAGGGGATACAACACTGAAGCTTTCTTT; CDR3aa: CASRGYNTEAFF
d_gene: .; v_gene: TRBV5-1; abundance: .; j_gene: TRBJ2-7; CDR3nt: TGCGCCAGCAGCTTGGGACCGGACACATTTAGGTACTTC; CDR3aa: CASSLGPDTFRYF
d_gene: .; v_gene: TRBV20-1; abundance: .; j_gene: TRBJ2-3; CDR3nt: TGCAGTGCTCCAGTGGGGGGACGGACCACAGATACGCAGTATTTT; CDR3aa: CSAPVGGRTTDTQYF
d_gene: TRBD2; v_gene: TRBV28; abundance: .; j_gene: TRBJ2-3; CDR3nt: TGTGCCAGCAAACACCTAGCGGGGGTGTCCACAGATACGCAGTATTTT; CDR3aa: CASKHLAGVSTDTQYF
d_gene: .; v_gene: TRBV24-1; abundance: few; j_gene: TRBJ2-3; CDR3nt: TGTGCCACCAGAGCCATAGGGGCGGATACGCAGTATTTT; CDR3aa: CATRAIGADTQYF
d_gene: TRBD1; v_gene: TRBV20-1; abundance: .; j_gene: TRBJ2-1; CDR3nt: TGCAGTGCTAGAGATACGGACAGGGAATCCTACAATGAGCAGTTCTTC; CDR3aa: CSARDTDRESYNEQFF
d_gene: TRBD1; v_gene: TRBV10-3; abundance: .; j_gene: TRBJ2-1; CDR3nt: TGTGCCATCGGCCCTCGGGACAGGGTTCTAAATGAGCAGTTCTTC; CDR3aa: CAIGPRDRVLNEQFF
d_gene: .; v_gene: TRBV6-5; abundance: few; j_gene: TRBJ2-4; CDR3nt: TGTGCCAGCAGTTGGGACGGACTTCAGTACTTC; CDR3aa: CASSWDGLQYF
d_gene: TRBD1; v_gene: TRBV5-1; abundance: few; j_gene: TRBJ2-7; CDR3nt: TGCGCCAGCAGCTTTGCATCCGGGACAGCCGCCTCCTACGAGCAGTACTTC; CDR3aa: CASSFASGTAASYEQYF
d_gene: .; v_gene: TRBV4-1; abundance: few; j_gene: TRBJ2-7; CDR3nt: TGCGCCAGCAGCCAAGATCGCACACCTCCGGGCGAGCAGTACTTC; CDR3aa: CASSQDRTPPGEQYF